Reported below is one TCR beta chain. This sample is drawn from a study of blood T cell repertoires in COVID-19. Study-wide background: Both acute and convalescent COVID-19 samples were obtained from the United States, Italy and Spain. From T cells, B-cell-depleted T cells, or PBMCs came the material, which was cDNA or gDNA.

The CDR3 is 17 amino acids. Germline CDR1 is LGHDT and CDR2 is YNNKEL (reference sequence). Trimming cost V 0 bases and J 4 bases; bases outside gene matches: 8. Authors' processing steps: Amplification of reference gene primers was used by the study to estimate nucleated cell counts. Sequencing was performed with immunoSEQ multiplex PCR; in TCRdb, only in-frame clones are kept and a portion is missing. V, J and clone size reflect that table, while D and trimming were determined from the DNA. The sample carries around 140,000 clones, around 78% recorded once. V is TRBV3-1 (or the pseudogene TRBV3-2) and J is TRBJ2-1; 8 bases map to TRBD1. The sequence came from a woman aged 60-75 years with acute or convalescent COVID-19. Sample: peripheral blood. CDR3 loop: CASSQELPGQVYNEQFF. CDR3 DNA: TGTGCCAGCAGCCAAGAGCTCCCGGGACAGGTATACAATGAGCAGTTCTTC.